The rows below give T cell receptor beta chains drawn from one sample of a study of cytomegalovirus exposure and HLA in healthy donors. Measured with immunoSEQ multiplex PCR; TCRdb has only the in-frame clones, and not every one. The table includes about 140,000 clones, roughly four fifths detected once. Sequencing was performed on PBMCs. These receptors came from a female donor in good health and CMV-seronegative. The CDR3 runs from the conserved cysteine through the conserved F or W. The D gene is left open where the match is weak.

v_gene	d_gene	j_gene	CDR3aa
TRBV4-1	TRBD1	TRBJ2-7	CASSIAGQGAYEQYF
TRBV2	TRBD1	TRBJ2-1	CASSTGTGDVYNEQFF
TRBV6-1	NA	TRBJ1-1	CASSDYRETEAFF
TRBV28	TRBD1	TRBJ1-1	CASSWGTGGLDTFF
TRBV9	TRBD2	TRBJ2-3	CASSVVGSGSGSDTQYF
TRBV5-6	NA	TRBJ2-7	CASSLVKTGLYEQYF
TRBV7-9	NA	TRBJ2-7	CASSLATRQGNEQYF
TRBV7-6	NA	TRBJ1-3	CASSSTLGNTIYF
TRBV2	TRBD1	TRBJ1-2	CASSDQGQLYGYTF
TRBV4-1	TRBD2	TRBJ2-7	CASSQDVAGGISRSYEQYF
TRBV16	NA	TRBJ1-2	CASSVGGYGYTF
TRBV5-1	TRBD2	TRBJ2-3	CASSLAQLAGAGTQYF
TRBV6-1	TRBD1	TRBJ1-2	CASSWKQGAGGYTF
TRBV7-9	TRBD2	TRBJ2-1	CASSLGREGPNNEQFF
TRBV5-1	TRBD1	TRBJ2-5	CASSPTGEETQYF
TRBV7-3	TRBD1	TRBJ2-2	CASSFQGAAGELFF
TRBV7-9	NA	TRBJ2-7	CASSPPGSYEQYF
TRBV28	NA	TRBJ1-6	CASSRGDLKRNSPLHF
TRBV6-5	NA	TRBJ1-2	CAAQTGANYGYTF
TRBV18	TRBD1	TRBJ1-4	CASSPLPPGQVPATNEKLFF
TRBV5-3	TRBD1	TRBJ1-1	CARSLNPPTGGPSEGAFF
TRBV27	TRBD1	TRBJ2-2	CASTLSGTGSPGELFF
TRBV27	NA	TRBJ1-2	CASSFGREDGYTF
TRBV19	TRBD1	TRBJ1-2	CASSTDRVRGYTF
TRBV18	TRBD1	TRBJ2-1	CASSPRDRGYNEQFF
TRBV6-5	TRBD1	TRBJ2-7	CASSPRTGSYEQYF
TRBV6-4	NA	TRBJ2-7	CASSDSNSGEQYF
TRBV29-1	NA	TRBJ1-1	CSADPGVAEAFF
TRBV5-4	TRBD1	TRBJ2-7	CASSRQGGSYEQYF
TRBV9	TRBD1	TRBJ1-1	CASSDRGGIMNTEAFF
TRBV15	TRBD2	TRBJ2-3	CATSRGTSGGADTQYF
TRBV6-8	NA	TRBJ1-1	CASGWGVGTEAFF
TRBV6-5	NA	TRBJ1-5	CASSTELSNQPQHF
TRBV15	NA	TRBJ2-7	CATSRDPTGRSYEQYF
TRBV15	TRBD2	TRBJ2-2	CATQIAGVAGELFF
TRBV6-5	TRBD1	TRBJ2-7	CASRQTGVGEQYF
TRBV25-1	NA	TRBJ2-5	CASSDPQGAGETQYF
TRBV7-9	NA	TRBJ2-3	CASSLSPDTQYF
TRBV11-3	NA	TRBJ2-1	CASSLDAVNNEQFF
TRBV10-3	NA	TRBJ2-7	CAISESSSGVPYEQYF
TRBV6-5	NA	TRBJ2-2	CASSYSPDRHTGELFF
TRBV27	TRBD1	NA	CASSFGTGGFYEQYF
TRBV10-3	TRBD1	TRBJ1-1	CASGGKGGTNTEAFF
TRBV11-3	NA	TRBJ2-7	CASSLVSDAAYEQYF
TRBV29-1	TRBD1	TRBJ1-2	CSVFGQGVTGYTF
TRBV2	NA	TRBJ2-1	CASRTTSNEQFF
TRBV11-2	NA	TRBJ2-7	CASSGYRRNGQYF
TRBV6-5	TRBD2	TRBJ2-2	CASSTLAGGGGELFF
TRBV9	NA	TRBJ2-2	CASSQLTAGNTGELFF
TRBV19	NA	TRBJ1-5	CASRGQNAYDQPQHF
TRBV18	TRBD2	TRBJ2-7	CASSPGLAGGSYEQYF